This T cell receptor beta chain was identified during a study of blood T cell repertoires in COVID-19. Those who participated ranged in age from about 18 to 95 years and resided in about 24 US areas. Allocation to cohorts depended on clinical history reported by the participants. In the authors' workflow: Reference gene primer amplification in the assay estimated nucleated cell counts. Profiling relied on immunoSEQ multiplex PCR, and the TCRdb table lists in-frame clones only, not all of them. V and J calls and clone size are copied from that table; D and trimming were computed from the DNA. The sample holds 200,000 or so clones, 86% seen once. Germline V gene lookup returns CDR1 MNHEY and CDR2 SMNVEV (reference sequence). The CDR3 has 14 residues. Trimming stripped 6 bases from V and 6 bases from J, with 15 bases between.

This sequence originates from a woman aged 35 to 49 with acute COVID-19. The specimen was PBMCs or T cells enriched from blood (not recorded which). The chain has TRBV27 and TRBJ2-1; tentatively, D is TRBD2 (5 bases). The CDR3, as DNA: TGTGCCAGCAGCCGCGGGCCCCCTTCCAATGAGCAGTTCTTC. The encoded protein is CASSRGPPSNEQFF.